The sample holds many counts of the clone carrying this T cell receptor (beta chain). Its antigen is not identified. This specimen comes from a study of T cells in Graves' hyperthyroidism and ophthalmopathy. General observations from the study: Most thyroid clonotypes expanded above 0.001 were also detected in blood.

It was RNA transcripts that yielded the amplified TCR beta CDR3 regions. Initially, a first-round RT-PCR of the TCR CDR3 employed the HTBI primer set. TCRdb processed the multiplex PCR reads anew with MiXCR; each CDR3 protein has one entry. The table includes about 290,000 distinct CDR3 sequences, roughly 15% detected once. The CDR3 consists of 14 residues. V gave up 5 bases and J gave up 4 bases, with 14 bases separating them. Germline V gene data show CDR1 as SGHAT and CDR2 as FQNNGV. The study defined stable Graves' hyperthyroidism as no ophthalmopathy progression within 18 months. What was sequenced was blood. The rearrangement links TRBV11-2 to TRBJ2-5, with D tentatively TRBD1 (6 bases). The TCR originated in a woman between 40 and 50 years old with Graves' hyperthyroidism. The CDR3 is CASSPSPRGETQYF. CDR3 coding DNA: TGTGCCAGCAGCCCCAGTCCCAGGGGAGAGACCCAGTACTTC.